This passage covers 21 T cell receptor beta chains from one sample sequenced in a study of cytomegalovirus exposure and HLA in healthy donors. PCR amplification relied on 60 Vbeta primers (plus 13 Jbeta primers). Sequenced by immunoSEQ multiplex PCR; TCRdb stores in-frame clones only, minus some. The sample carries over 150,000 clones, about 80% recorded once. Sequences were obtained from PBMCs. The receptor source for this set is a woman between 35 and 50 years old in good health and CMV-seronegative.

The chain is built from TRBV7-9 and TRBJ1-2, with 9 bases aligning to TRBD1. The CDR3 is made up of 16 amino acids. The J segment lost 8 bases and the V segment lost 5 bases, leaving 15 bases of the junction unmatched. CDR1 and CDR2 (germline): SEHNR, FQNEAQ (reference sequence). CDR3 sequence reads: CASSPPTPTGGYGYTF. CDR3 nucleotide sequence: TGTGCCAGCAGCCCACCAACCCCGACAGGGGGGTACGGCTACACCTTC.

V usage is TRBV9 and J usage is TRBJ1-4, with 8 nucleotides matching TRBD1. CDR1 and CDR2 (germline): SGDLS, YYNGEE. The CDR3 totals 16 residues. V was pared by 3 bases and J by 8 bases, with 12 bases of the junction left unmatched. The CDR3 coding sequence is TGTGCCAGCAGCGGACGTCGACAGGGGAGGACGGAAAAACTGTTTTTT. Its protein product is CASSGRRQGRTEKLFF. The complete variable domain, with remaining parts taken from reference TRBV9 and TRBJ1-4, reads DSGVTQTPKHLITATGQRVTLRCSPRSGDLSVYWYQQSLDQGLQFLIQYYNGEERAKGNILERFSAQQFPDLHSELNLSSLELGDSALYFCASSGRRQGRTEKLFFGSGTQLSVL.

V is TRBV5-1 and J is TRBJ2-3; 14 nucleotides agree with TRBD2. Germline CDR1 reads SGHRS; CDR2 reads YFSETQ. This CDR3 is 16 amino acids long. Trimming took 4 bases from V and 4 from J; bases not matched to a gene: 5. The CDR3 nucleotides read TGCGCCAGCAGCACGGGACTAGCGGGAGCCCCAGATACGCAGTATTTT. This codes for CASSTGLAGAPDTQYF.

CDR3 coding DNA: TGTGCCAGCAGTCCGGGTACAGGGACCTACGAGCAGTACTTC. Its translation is CASSPGTGTYEQYF. V gene TRBV5-6 combines with J gene TRBJ2-7; D perhaps matches TRBD1 (6 bases). This CDR3 is built from 14 residues. Trimming removed 5 bases from V and 2 bases from J, with 14 bases in between. The germline V gene encodes CDR1 SGHDT and CDR2 YYEEEE.

Details on this clone: Other DNA sequences in this sample translate to the same CDR3. The chain links TRBV5-1 to TRBJ2-3; no reliable D call. V was shortened by 2 bases and J by 2 bases, with 6 bases between the two germline ends. The CDR3 loop spans 13 amino acids. Germline-derived CDR1 and CDR2 are SGHRS and YFSETQ. The CDR3 reads CASSFLSTDTQYF. The CDR3 coding sequence is TGCGCCAGCAGCTTTCTCTCCACAGATACGCAGTATTTT.

In the case of this clone: A read error may account for a junction end that differs from germline. The gene calls are TRBV6-5 and TRBJ1-2; tentative D call: TRBD1 (6 bases). This CDR3 comprises 16 residues. The germline V gene has CDR1 MNHEY and CDR2 SVGAGI. The CDR3 sequence is CASSYASSGHPYSYTF. CDR3 in DNA: TGTGCCAGCAGTTACGCCTCCTCGGGACACCCCTATAGCTACACCTTC.

This chain links TRBV6-1 with TRBJ1-5; D not resolved. Trimming cost V 3 bases and J 3 bases, with 3 bases left between them. Germline assignment: CDR1 MNHNS and CDR2 SASEGT. This CDR3 contains 12 residues. In DNA form, the CDR3 reads TGTGCCAGCAGTGACGTCAATCAGCCCCAGCATTTT. Protein product: CASSDVNQPQHF.

The rearrangement joins TRBV11-3 to TRBJ2-3; 7 bases line up with TRBD1. The V segment lost 4 bases and the J segment 2 bases; nucleotides outside the gene matches: 9. CDR1 and CDR2 (germline): SGHNT, YENEEA. The CDR3 totals 16 residues. Here the CDR3 reads CASSSLRDRDTDTQYF. The CDR3 DNA sequence: TGTGCCAGCAGCTCCCTTCGTGACAGGGACACAGATACGCAGTATTTT.

V gene TRBV5-4 combines with J gene TRBJ2-7; 7 positions match TRBD2. The CDR3 has 13 amino acids. Germline-derived CDR1 and CDR2 are SGHNT and YYREEE (reference sequence). J was trimmed by 0 bases and V by 6 bases; bases with no gene match: 3. CDR3: CASTREGSYEQYF. The DNA for the CDR3 is TGTGCCAGCACCAGGGAGGGCTCCTACGAGCAGTACTTC. The entire variable domain, with the rest obtained from reference TRBV5-4 and TRBJ2-7, is as follows: ETGVTQSPTHLIKTRGQQVTLRCSSQSGHNTVSWYQQALGQGPQFIFQYYREEENGRGNFPPRFSGLQFPNYSSELNVNALELDDSALYLCASTREGSYEQYFGPGTRLTVT.

The chain's CDR3 is CASGLGGGSNQPQHF. The CDR3 nucleotides are TGTGCTAGTGGTTTGGGCGGTGGCAGCAATCAGCCCCAGCATTTT. The rearrangement links TRBV12-5 to TRBJ1-5; D call uncertain. Looked up from germline, CDR1 is LGHNT and CDR2 is FRNRAP. The V end lost 1 base, the J end lost 1 base, and 8 bases lay between the germline ends. This CDR3 contains 15 residues.

For the CDR3, the DNA is TGTGCCAGCGGCGGGACTAGCTGGGAGACCCAGTACTTC. This sequence encodes CASGGTSWETQYF. The chain combines TRBV11-2 with TRBJ2-5; 9 bases align to TRBD2. This CDR3 is built from 13 residues. With V trimmed by 8 bases and J by 5 bases, 6 bases remained unmatched. The V gene's germline CDR1 is SGHAT and CDR2 FQNNGV.

This chain joins TRBV28 and TRBJ1-2, with D tentatively TRBD1 (6 bases). Germline V CDR1 and CDR2: MDHEN, SYDVKM. The length of the CDR3 is 13 residues. V lost 6 bases and J 3 bases, leaving 11 bases between the germline ends. DNA of the CDR3: TGTGCCAGCAGGGGGGACATGTACTATGGCTACACCTTC. Its protein is CASRGDMYYGYTF.

The CDR3: CASSLRGGTVNTGELFF. CDR3 DNA sequence: TGTGCCAGCAGCTTGAGGGGAGGGACGGTGAACACCGGGGAGCTGTTTTTT. This chain joins TRBV5-6 and TRBJ2-2; 7 bases line up with TRBD2. This CDR3 contains 17 residues. The junction had 7 bases not matched to a gene; V was cut back by 1 base and J by 1 base. The germline V gene encodes CDR1 SGHDT and CDR2 YYEEEE.

The chain links TRBV5-1 to TRBJ2-3; D may be TRBD1 (7 bases). This CDR3 spans 16 amino acids. Trimming shortened V by 3 bases and J by 0 bases, and 14 bases separated the two germline ends. CDR1 and CDR2 from the germline V gene are SGHRS and YFSETQ. For the CDR3, the DNA is TGCGCCAGCAGCTCCAGGGGGGCTTCTAGCACAGATACGCAGTATTTT. Its translation: CASSSRGASSTDTQYF.

A remark on this clone: The junction does not match germline at one end; this may be a read error. V is TRBV18 and J is TRBJ2-2; 8 positions agree with TRBD2. Germline loops: CDR1 KGHSH, CDR2 LQKENI. The CDR3 has 16 amino acids. The CDR3 region has the DNA TGTACCAGCTCACCCTTAGCGGGGCCGAACACCGGGGAGCTGTTTTTT. Its protein is CTSSPLAGPNTGELFF.

The chain joins TRBV5-1 to TRBJ2-7, with D possibly being TRBD1 (5 bases). Deletions cut 5 bases from V and 1 base from J, with 10 bases between. CDR1 SGHRS and CDR2 YFSETQ come from the germline V gene. The CDR3 runs 13 residues. The DNA of the CDR3 is TGCGCCAGCAGTTCTGACAGTTCCTACGAGCAGTACTTC. This codes for CASSSDSSYEQYF.

The chain joins TRBV19 to TRBJ2-2; 8 bases agree with TRBD1. Per the germline V gene, CDR1 is LNHDA and CDR2 is SQIVND (reference sequence). The junction had 7 bases not matched to a gene; V was cut back by 4 bases and J by 6 bases. The CDR3 extends over 15 amino acids. The CDR3 region is CASSKRQGSPGELFF. CDR3 nucleotides: TGTGCCAGTAGTAAGAGACAGGGGAGTCCCGGGGAGCTGTTTTTT.

The V and J genes are TRBV6-5 and TRBJ2-3, with D possibly TRBD2 on 5 matching bases. The germline gives CDR1 MNHEY, CDR2 SVGAGI. This CDR3 comprises 13 residues. With 5 bases removed from V and 3 bases from J, the gap between germline ends came to 9 bases. The CDR3 DNA is TGTGCCAGCAGTATCCGGGGAACAGATACGCAGTATTTT. Its translation is CASSIRGTDTQYF.

The chain combines TRBV29-1 with TRBJ1-6; D perhaps matches TRBD1 (6 bases). Trimming removed 7 bases from V and 5 bases from J, with 21 bases in between. The CDR3 totals 16 residues. CDR1 and CDR2 from the germline V gene are SQVTM and ANQGSEA. This CDR3 is CSAGDIPDNHNSPLHF. CDR3 bases: TGCAGCGCAGGGGACATCCCAGATAACCATAATTCACCCCTCCACTTT.

The chain couples TRBV29-1 to TRBJ2-1, with D possibly TRBD1 on 5 matching bases. CDR1 and CDR2 (germline): SQVTM, ANQGSEA. The V and J ends lost 4 bases and 7 bases respectively, with 11 bases between them. This CDR3 has 12 amino acids. CDR3 loop: CSVVKAGNEQFF. CDR3 nucleotides: TGCAGCGTTGTAAAGGCAGGGAATGAGCAGTTCTTC.

This clone was seen once. The genes are TRBV9 and TRBJ1-3; D gene unclear. This CDR3 region has 15 residues. The germline V gene encodes CDR1 SGDLS and CDR2 YYNGEE. Trimming cost V 0 bases and J 4 bases, with 11 bases left between them. CDR3 loop: CASSVATPGGNTIYF. DNA for the CDR3: TGTGCCAGCAGCGTAGCTACTCCGGGGGGAAACACCATATATTTT.